Listed here are 15 T cell receptor beta chains from one sample, sequenced in a study of blood T cell repertoires in COVID-19. The data were produced by immunoSEQ multiplex PCR, yet TCRdb's version contains in-frame clones alone and is incomplete. This table has approximately 250,000 clones, around 80% appearing once. Sequencing was carried out using peripheral blood. The receptors shown here come from a woman in her thirties or forties who had recovered from COVID-19.

The chain has TRBV11-2 and TRBJ1-4; D not certain. V was clipped by 2 bases and J by 5 bases, with 9 bases between them. CDR1 SGHAT and CDR2 FQNNGV come from the germline V gene. This CDR3 has 14 residues. The CDR3 DNA is TGTGCCAGCAGCTTAAGCATTCAAAATGAAAAACTGTTTTTT. Protein: CASSLSIQNEKLFF.

V is TRBV29-1 and J is TRBJ2-7, with TRBD1 matching over 7 bases. This CDR3 has 11 amino acids. Germline V CDR1 and CDR2: SQVTM, ANQGSEA. V shed 5 bases, J shed 5 bases, and the junction held 3 bases outside the gene matches. CDR3 region: CSVRTGDEQYF. Written as DNA, the CDR3 is TGCAGCGTTAGGACAGGCGACGAGCAGTACTTC.

The chain joins TRBV18 to TRBJ2-2, with 8 positions matching TRBD1. This CDR3 spans 15 amino acids. With 4 bases clipped from V and 1 base from J, the junction kept 2 bases outside the gene matches. CDR1 KGHSH and CDR2 LQKENI come from the germline V gene. The CDR3 DNA is TGTGCCAGCTCACGGGACAGGCAGAACACCGGGGAGCTGTTTTTT. Protein sequence: CASSRDRQNTGELFF.

This rearrangement joins TRBV18 to TRBJ2-5, with 11 nucleotides matching TRBD1. From germline, CDR1 is KGHSH and CDR2 LQKENI. The CDR3 totals 15 residues. The V segment lost 6 bases and the J segment 4 bases; nucleotides outside the gene matches: 7. In DNA form, the CDR3 reads TGTGCCAGCTCGATCGGACAGGGGGCAGGAGAGACCCAGTACTTC. Amino acids: CASSIGQGAGETQYF.

A few counts support this clone. The chain recombines TRBV6-2 or TRBV6-3 with TRBJ1-6; D is perhaps TRBD1 (5 bases). The CDR3 contains 19 residues. V was shortened by 5 bases and J by 8 bases, with 28 bases between the two germline ends. Germline CDR1 is MNHEY and CDR2 is SVGEGT. CDR3 amino acids: CASSTSGVNRKKKDSPLHF. The DNA for the CDR3 is TGTGCCAGCAGTACCTCGGGGGTCAACCGTAAGAAGAAGGATTCACCCCTCCACTTT.

J is TRBJ2-3 and V is TRBV12-3 or TRBV12-4, with D possibly matching TRBD2 (5 bases). The CDR3 runs 12 residues. Trimming cost V 3 bases and J 7 bases, with 8 bases left between them. The DNA for the CDR3 is TGTGCCAGCAGTTTTGTCGGGAATACGCAGTATTTT. Translating gives CASSFVGNTQYF.

The CDR3 DNA sequence: TGTGCCAGCAGCTTAACGATGGGCAGGGCTGAAGCTTTCTTT. As protein: CASSLTMGRAEAFF. The V gene is TRBV7-9, the J gene TRBJ1-1; maybe TRBD1 (5 bases). The CDR3 extends over 14 amino acids. V lost 2 bases, J lost 6 bases, and 13 bases lay in between. Germline V lookup: CDR1 SEHNR, CDR2 FQNEAQ (reference sequence).

In its sample, this clone was seen a few times. The rearrangement uses TRBV20-1 and TRBJ2-7; maybe TRBD2 (7 bases). V was cut by 3 bases and J by 2 bases, with 17 bases left in between. Germline loops: CDR1 DFQATT, CDR2 SNEGSKA (reference sequence). This CDR3 contains 15 residues. The CDR3 nucleotides read TGCAGTGCTAGTAGGGGGGGAAAGAAGGCCTACGAGCAGTACTTC. It encodes CSASRGGKKAYEQYF.

This chain joins TRBV7-8 and TRBJ2-7, with D possibly matching TRBD1 (5 bases). The CDR3 has 14 amino acids. With 5 bases removed from V and 4 bases from J, the gap between germline ends came to 15 bases. CDR1 is SGHVS and CDR2 is FQNEAQ in the germline V gene. The CDR3 sequence: CASSPSHDRYEQYF. The CDR3 DNA sequence: TGTGCCAGCAGCCCCTCACACGACAGATACGAGCAGTACTTC.

This chain joins TRBV6-5 and TRBJ2-3; TRBD2 agrees at 7 bases. V was pared by 10 bases and J by 2 bases, with 9 bases of the junction left unmatched. The germline gives CDR1 MNHEY, CDR2 SVGAGI. The CDR3 totals 14 residues. The CDR3 nucleotides are TGTGCCACCCAAGAGCGGGGATTCACAGATACGCAGTATTTT. Translation: CATQERGFTDTQYF.

The V and J genes are TRBV5-1 and TRBJ1-5; TRBD1 matches 9 bases. The CDR3 covers 14 residues. Trimming at V came to 2 bases and at J to 5 bases, leaving 2 bases not matched to a gene. Germline CDR1 is SGHRS and CDR2 is YFSETQ. This CDR3 reads CASSFGTGYQPQHF. DNA for the CDR3: TGCGCCAGCAGCTTCGGGACAGGGTATCAGCCCCAGCATTTT.

V usage is TRBV19 and J usage is TRBJ2-7; 11 bases match TRBD1. V dropped 3 bases and J dropped 4; count of bases not matched to a gene: 2. The CDR3 loop spans 14 amino acids. The germline V gene encodes CDR1 LNHDA and CDR2 SQIVND (reference sequence). CDR3 nucleotides: TGTGCCAGTAGTATCGGGGACAGGGGGTACGAGCAGTACTTC. It yields the protein CASSIGDRGYEQYF. The complete variable domain, with remaining parts taken from reference TRBV19 and TRBJ2-7, reads DGGITQSPKYLFRKEGQNVTLSCEQNLNHDAMYWYRQDPGQGLRLIYYSQIVNDFQKGDIAEGYSVSREKKESFPLTVTSAQKNPTAFYLCASSIGDRGYEQYFGPGTRLTVT.

This sequence joins TRBV9 and TRBJ2-3; possibly TRBD2 for D (7 bases). CDR1 is SGDLS and CDR2 is YYNGEE in the germline V gene. Between the trimmed V and J ends, which lost 0 bases and 4 bases, there was a span of 12 bases. The CDR3 runs to 15 residues. The CDR3 reads CASSVGGGRADTQYF. In DNA, the CDR3 is TGTGCCAGCAGCGTAGGGGGGGGCCGGGCAGATACGCAGTATTTT.

This clone came up a few times. The chain links TRBV5-6 to TRBJ2-5, with a possible D match to TRBD1 (6 bases). Germline V lookup: CDR1 SGHDT, CDR2 YYEEEE. Trimming cost V 4 bases and J 1 base, with 11 bases left between them. This CDR3 has 14 residues. The CDR3 spells CASSTRQVQETQYF. The CDR3 DNA reads as TGTGCCAGCAGCACCCGACAGGTCCAAGAGACCCAGTACTTC.

The V gene is TRBV6-6, the J gene TRBJ1-5; no firm D call. Trimming removed 5 bases at V and 6 bases at J, with 5 bases between. The CDR3 spans 11 residues. The germline V gene encodes CDR1 MNHNY and CDR2 SVGAGI (reference sequence). Here the CDR3 reads CASSPGQPQHF. The CDR3 coding sequence is TGTGCCAGCAGTCCGGGTCAGCCCCAGCATTTT.